This T cell receptor (beta chain) derives from a study of shared clonotypes between healthy human individuals. Overall study findings and caveats: Represented genetic and exposure-history diversity was restricted by having few donors. The generation probabilities recorded for non-shared clonotypes fell below those of clonotypes shared by all four donors.

This clone has only one observation. Its antigen is currently unknown. Naive CD8 cells lacked CD45RO, underwent positive selection for CCR7 and left out terminally differentiated effector memory CD45RA+ cells. Execution of the assay was at deep level. Every subset had its genomic DNA shared out evenly among several immunoSEQ plates. The assay was immunoSEQ multiplex PCR, and TCRdb's table has in-frame clones only and misses some. The table lists 800,000 or so clones, about 96% of them singletons, with about 0.25% in the top ten. Sequencing used naive CD8+ T cells sorted from blood. The receptor comes from a man aged 25 to 40 in good health.

The CDR3 nucleotides read TGTGCCAGCAGTAGTCGGGGCCCACATCAGCCCCAGCATTTT. Amino acid sequence: CASSSRGPHQPQHF. The rearrangement uses TRBV6-1 and TRBJ1-5; possibly TRBD1 for D (5 bases). The V gene's germline CDR1 is MNHNS and CDR2 SASEGT. The CDR3 totals 14 residues. Trimming took 5 bases from V and 5 from J, leaving 13 bases between them.